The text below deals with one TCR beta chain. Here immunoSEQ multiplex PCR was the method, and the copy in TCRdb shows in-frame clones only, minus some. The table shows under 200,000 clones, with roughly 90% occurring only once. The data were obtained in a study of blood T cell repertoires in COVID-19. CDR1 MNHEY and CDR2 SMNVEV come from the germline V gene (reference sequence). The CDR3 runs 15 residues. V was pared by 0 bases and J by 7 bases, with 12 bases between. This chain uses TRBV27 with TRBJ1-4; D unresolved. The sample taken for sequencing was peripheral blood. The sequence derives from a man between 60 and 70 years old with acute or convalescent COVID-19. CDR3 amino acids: CASSLSRGKGEKLFF. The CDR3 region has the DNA TGTGCCAGCAGTTTATCAAGAGGGAAGGGTGAAAAACTGTTTTTT.